This T cell receptor beta chain was recorded in a study of Graves' ophthalmopathy and Graves' hyperthyroidism. Transcripts of RNA were the source for amplifying TCR beta CDR3 regions. Scientists carried out first-round RT-PCR using HTBI primers and then a second-round multiplex PCR. One entry per CDR3 protein, called by TCRdb with MiXCR from the multiplex PCR reads. The data show 620,000 or so distinct CDR3 sequences, approximately 21% seen once. This clonotype appeared many times. This CDR3 is 17 amino acids long. The V segment lost 5 bases and the J segment 3 bases; nucleotides outside the gene matches: 13. Germline CDR1 is SGHNT and CDR2 is YENEEA.

The sequenced sample consisted of peripheral blood. The TCR comes from a woman aged 18-29 years with stable Graves' hyperthyroidism. Some clones in this sample may be carry-over from other donors' samples. The chain uses TRBV11-3 and TRBJ2-7; 10 positions match TRBD2. CDR3 bases: TGTGCCAGCAGCGTCCATAGCGGGGGGCTTCGGGACTACGAGCAGTACTTC. Its translation: CASSVHSGGLRDYEQYF.